Listed here are 21 T cell receptor beta chains from one sample, sequenced in a study of response to subunit inactivated influenza vaccine. TCRdb itself ran the RT-PCR reads through MiXCR, one entry per CDR3 protein. In the table there are over 650,000 distinct CDR3 sequences, about a fifth of which are singletons. Sample: PBMCs from blood, taken approximately 5 days after vaccination. The receptors come from a man aged 45-65 years who received an inactivated influenza vaccine.

A single count supports this clonotype. CDR3 amino acids: CASSLPTSGEGEQYF. CDR3 bases: TGTGCCAGCTCACTGCCGACTAGCGGGGAGGGCGAGCAGTACTTC. The genes are TRBV18 and TRBJ2-7; 11 bases are a match to TRBD2. Losses at the gene ends were 4 bases for V and 6 bases for J; bases not matched to a gene: 8. CDR1 KGHSH and CDR2 LQKENI come from the germline V gene. CDR3 size: 15 residues.

The chain employs TRBV5-6 and TRBJ2-3; 7 bases are shared with TRBD1. Per the germline V gene, CDR1 is SGHDT and CDR2 is YYEEEE. The J segment lost 0 bases and the V segment lost 4 bases, leaving 8 bases of the junction unmatched. CDR3 length equals 16 residues. The CDR3 is CASSNLDRASTDTQYF. CDR3 DNA: TGTGCCAGCAGCAACCTTGACAGGGCCAGCACAGATACGCAGTATTTT.

The chain recombines TRBV2 with TRBJ2-5; D is perhaps TRBD1 (8 bases). In germline, CDR1 is SNHLY, CDR2 FYNNEI. V was pared by 6 bases and J by 7 bases, with 18 bases between. The CDR3 sequence is 14 residues long. CDR3 in DNA: TGTGCCAGCAGCTCCTCCACAGGGGGGGGGACCCAGTACTTC. Its translation is CASSSSTGGGTQYF.

The V gene is TRBV20-1, the J gene TRBJ1-5, with D uncertain. Germline V gives CDR1 DFQATT, CDR2 SNEGSKA (reference sequence). The CDR3 extends over 16 amino acids. V was clipped by 5 bases and J by 2 bases, with 19 bases between them. CDR3 amino acids: CSARRLNTPGNQPQHF. CDR3 sequence (DNA): TGCAGTGCTCGTAGACTTAACACGCCTGGCAATCAGCCCCAGCATTTT.

V usage is TRBV7-6 and J usage is TRBJ2-7; no clear D. This CDR3 region has 13 residues. V lost 5 bases, J lost 5 bases, and 13 bases lay in between. In germline, CDR1 is SGHVS, CDR2 FNYEAQ. CDR3 loop: CASSPRTANEQYF. In nucleotides, the CDR3 is TGTGCCAGCAGCCCCCGGACGGCAAACGAGCAGTACTTC.

In this sample, this clonotype turned up a few times. V usage is TRBV20-1 and J usage is TRBJ2-3; TRBD2 might be the D (5 bases). The CDR3 extends over 12 amino acids. The ends were cut back, 8 bases at V and 2 bases at J, with 11 bases in the middle. Germline V gene lookup returns CDR1 DFQATT and CDR2 SNEGSKA (reference sequence). The CDR3 DNA reads as TGCAGTCCAAGCGGTGACACAGATACGCAGTATTTT. Translating gives CSPSGDTDTQYF.

The rearrangement uses TRBV6-1 and TRBJ2-7; TRBD1 aligns across 9 bases. The germline gives CDR1 MNHNS, CDR2 SASEGT. Trimming at V came to 6 bases and at J to 5 bases, leaving 14 bases not matched to a gene. This CDR3 comprises 16 residues. CDR3 DNA: TGTGCCAGCAGGGGGATAACAGGGGGCATCATCAACGAGCAGTACTTC. Its protein is CASRGITGGIINEQYF.

This clonotype appeared a few times. This chain connects TRBV7-9 to TRBJ1-2; 10 bases are shared with TRBD1. Looked up from germline, CDR1 is SEHNR and CDR2 is FQNEAQ (reference sequence). V trimming: 7 bases; J trimming: 7 bases; junction bases outside the gene matches: 9. The CDR3 has 14 amino acids. CDR3 region: CASIQEWDRGGYTF. The CDR3 nucleotides are TGTGCCAGCATCCAGGAGTGGGACAGGGGTGGCTACACCTTC.

V and J are TRBV10-3 and TRBJ2-1; TRBD2 aligns across 7 bases. CDR1 and CDR2 from the germline V gene are ENHRY and SYGVKD. The CDR3 loop spans 16 amino acids. With 6 bases clipped from V and 6 bases from J, the junction kept 14 bases outside the gene matches. CDR3 coding DNA: TGTGCCATCAGGGTCAGTTTAGCGGGTATCATCAATGAGCAGTTCTTC. Its translation is CAIRVSLAGIINEQFF.

The chain employs TRBV12-3 or TRBV12-4 and TRBJ1-4, with D unresolved. The CDR3 is 17 residues long. V shed 4 bases and J shed 3 bases, with 18 bases lying between them. The CDR3: CASSSLLLGNPNEKLFF. The CDR3 DNA follows: TGTGCCAGCAGTTCTCTCCTTTTGGGGAACCCTAATGAAAAACTGTTTTTT.

This chain links TRBV7-2 with TRBJ2-7; 7 nucleotides match TRBD1. Trimming took 0 bases from V and 3 from J; bases not matched to a gene: 5. This CDR3 contains 15 residues. CDR1 is SGHTA and CDR2 is FQGNSA in the germline V gene. The CDR3 coding sequence is TGTGCCAGCAGCTTAGCGGGGACAGCAAACTACGAGCAGTACTTC. It encodes CASSLAGTANYEQYF.

The rearrangement links TRBV12-3 or TRBV12-4 to TRBJ1-1, with D possibly being TRBD1 (6 bases). The CDR3 loop spans 14 amino acids. V lost 5 bases and J 2 bases, leaving 12 bases between the germline ends. Here the CDR3 reads CASSPDRPNTEAFF. CDR3 DNA: TGTGCCAGCAGTCCGGACAGACCAAACACTGAAGCTTTCTTT.

This chain links TRBV6-1 with TRBJ2-7; D gene unclear. The ends were cut back, 4 bases at V and 2 bases at J, with 12 bases in the middle. This CDR3 has 14 residues. The germline V gene has CDR1 MNHNS and CDR2 SASEGT. This CDR3 reads CASSGQKFPYEQYF. The CDR3 DNA reads as TGTGCCAGCAGTGGCCAGAAGTTCCCCTACGAGCAGTACTTC.

This chain links TRBV10-3 with TRBJ1-2; 8 positions agree with TRBD1. The CDR3 has 15 amino acids. Trimming at V came to 4 bases and at J to 4 bases, leaving 8 bases not matched to a gene. Germline V gene lookup returns CDR1 ENHRY and CDR2 SYGVKD. CDR3 residues: CAISATGEALYGYTF. The CDR3 region has the DNA TGTGCCATCAGTGCGACAGGGGAGGCACTCTATGGCTACACCTTC.

This clonotype was seen ten or more times. The chain combines TRBV12-3 or TRBV12-4 with TRBJ2-2; 7 bases are shared with TRBD2. The CDR3 sequence is 15 residues long. With 5 bases clipped from V and 3 bases from J, the junction kept 6 bases outside the gene matches. The CDR3 protein is CASSPTGRHTGELFF. CDR3 nucleotides: TGTGCCAGCAGTCCGACCGGGAGGCACACCGGGGAGCTGTTTTTT.

The chain has TRBV20-1 and TRBJ2-3; the D is unclear. The germline CDR1 and CDR2 sequences are DFQATT and SNEGSKA (reference sequence). V lost 7 bases to trimming and J lost 2 bases, with 19 bases between them. This CDR3 contains 15 residues. Here the CDR3 reads CSVRGHTPPTDTQYF. Written as DNA, the CDR3 is TGCAGTGTCAGAGGCCACACCCCCCCCACAGATACGCAGTATTTT.

This clonotype came up a few times. V and J are TRBV12-3 or TRBV12-4 and TRBJ2-2, with D possibly matching TRBD1 (6 bases). The CDR3 sequence is 15 residues long. The V gene lost 1 base and the J gene lost 4 bases, with 10 bases spanning the gap. CDR3 DNA sequence: TGTGCCAGCAGTTTAGGGACAGCAGCCACCGGGGAGCTGTTTTTT. It is translated as CASSLGTAATGELFF.

There are many counts of this clonotype. The rearrangement uses TRBV6-1 and TRBJ1-3; D might be TRBD1 (5 bases). The CDR3 totals 15 residues. Trimming pared 7 bases from V and 4 bases from J, leaving 17 bases between. Germline CDR1 MNHNS, CDR2 SASEGT. CDR3 protein: CASIPLGGSGNTIYF. In DNA, the CDR3 is TGTGCCAGCATCCCTTTGGGGGGATCAGGAAACACCATATATTTT.

This clonotype has a handful of counts. V gene TRBV5-1 combines with J gene TRBJ1-1, with D possibly matching TRBD1 (6 bases). The CDR3 runs 15 residues. Germline CDR1 SGHRS, CDR2 YFSETQ. The V and J ends lost 6 bases and 0 bases respectively, with 15 bases between them. This CDR3 is CASNTGTTLNTEAFF. CDR3 nucleotides: TGCGCCAGCAACACAGGGACGACCCTGAACACTGAAGCTTTCTTT.

This clonotype was observed many times. The chain links TRBV29-1 to TRBJ2-1, with 7 bases lining up with TRBD2. CDR1 and CDR2 from the germline V gene are SQVTM and ANQGSEA. The V and J ends lost 7 bases and 6 bases, in that order; junction bases with no gene match: 6. CDR3 length: 12 residues. This chain's CDR3 is CSGSGIGNEQFF. Written as DNA, the CDR3 is TGCAGCGGGAGCGGGATCGGCAATGAGCAGTTCTTC.

This clonotype turned up a few times. The chain employs TRBV27 and TRBJ2-2; 12 bases align to TRBD2. V trimming: 5 bases; J trimming: 4 bases; junction bases outside the gene matches: 5. The germline V gene has CDR1 MNHEY and CDR2 SMNVEV (reference sequence). The CDR3 runs to 16 residues. CDR3 sequence: CASSLTSGRPTGELFF. The CDR3 coding sequence is TGTGCCAGCAGTCTGACTAGCGGGAGACCCACCGGGGAGCTGTTTTTT.